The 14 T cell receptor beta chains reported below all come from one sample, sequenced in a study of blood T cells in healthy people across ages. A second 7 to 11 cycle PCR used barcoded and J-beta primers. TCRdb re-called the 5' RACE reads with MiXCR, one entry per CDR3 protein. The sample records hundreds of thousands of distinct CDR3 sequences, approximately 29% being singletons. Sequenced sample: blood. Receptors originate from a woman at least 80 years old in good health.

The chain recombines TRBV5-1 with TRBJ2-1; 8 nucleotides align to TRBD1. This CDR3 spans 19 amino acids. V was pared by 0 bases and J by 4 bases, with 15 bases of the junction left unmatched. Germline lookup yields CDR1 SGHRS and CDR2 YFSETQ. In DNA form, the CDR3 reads TGCGCCAGCAGCTTGGCGTGGCGCTCTGACAGGGGCGTTTACAATGAGCAGTTCTTC. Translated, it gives CASSLAWRSDRGVYNEQFF.

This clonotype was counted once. CDR3 region: CAIGQEPNTGELFF. The CDR3 DNA reads as TGTGCCATCGGACAGGAGCCGAACACCGGGGAGCTGTTTTTT. The gene calls are TRBV10-3 and TRBJ2-2, with 7 bases that match TRBD1. CDR3 size: 14 residues. CDR1 ENHRY and CDR2 SYGVKD come from the germline V gene. V trimming: 8 bases; J trimming: 0 bases; junction bases outside the gene matches: 3.

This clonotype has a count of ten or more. In nucleotides, the CDR3 is TGTGCCAGCAGTTACTCAGCTAACTATGGCTACACCTTC. Translating gives CASSYSANYGYTF. V usage is TRBV6-5 and J usage is TRBJ1-2; D is ambiguous. The V end was cut by 0 bases, the J end by 0 bases, with 2 bases between. Germline CDR1 and CDR2: MNHEY and SVGAGI. The CDR3 consists of 13 residues.

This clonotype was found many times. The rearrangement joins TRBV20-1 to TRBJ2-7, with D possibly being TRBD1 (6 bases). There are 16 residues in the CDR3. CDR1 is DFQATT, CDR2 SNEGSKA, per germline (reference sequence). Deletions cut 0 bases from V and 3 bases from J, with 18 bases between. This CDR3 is CSARDTPGASIYEQYF. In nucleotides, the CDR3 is TGCAGTGCTAGAGACACGCCAGGGGCTAGTATCTACGAGCAGTACTTC.

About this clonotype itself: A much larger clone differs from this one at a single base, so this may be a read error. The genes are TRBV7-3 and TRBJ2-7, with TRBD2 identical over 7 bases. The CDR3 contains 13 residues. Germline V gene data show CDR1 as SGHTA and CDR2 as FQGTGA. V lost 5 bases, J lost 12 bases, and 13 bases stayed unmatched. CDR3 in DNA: TGTGCCAGCAGCCAACCGGGAGGAGAGACCCTGTACTTC. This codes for CASSQPGGETLYF.

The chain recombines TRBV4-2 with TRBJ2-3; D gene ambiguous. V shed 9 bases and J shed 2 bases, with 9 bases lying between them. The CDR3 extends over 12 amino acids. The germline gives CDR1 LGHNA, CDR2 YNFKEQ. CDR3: CASRENTDTQYF. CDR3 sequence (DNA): TGTGCCAGTAGGGAAAACACAGATACGCAGTATTTT.

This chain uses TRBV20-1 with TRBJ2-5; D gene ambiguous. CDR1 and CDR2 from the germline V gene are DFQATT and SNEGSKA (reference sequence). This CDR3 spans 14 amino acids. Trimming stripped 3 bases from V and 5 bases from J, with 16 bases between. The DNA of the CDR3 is TGCAGTGCTAGGCTTTCGGGTTTCCGGGAGACCCAGTACTTC. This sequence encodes CSARLSGFRETQYF.

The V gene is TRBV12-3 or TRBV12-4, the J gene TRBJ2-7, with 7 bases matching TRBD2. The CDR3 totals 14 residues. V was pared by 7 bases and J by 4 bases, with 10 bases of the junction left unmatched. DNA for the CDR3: TGTGCCAGCAACAATCTAGCGGTAGGTTACGAGCAGTACTTC. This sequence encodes CASNNLAVGYEQYF.

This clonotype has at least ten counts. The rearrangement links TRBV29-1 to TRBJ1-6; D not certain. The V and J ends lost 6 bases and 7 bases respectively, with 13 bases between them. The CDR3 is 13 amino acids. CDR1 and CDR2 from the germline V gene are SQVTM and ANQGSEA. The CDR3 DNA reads TGCAGCGTAGGATCCGGGAGCAATTCACCCCTCCACTTT. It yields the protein CSVGSGSNSPLHF.

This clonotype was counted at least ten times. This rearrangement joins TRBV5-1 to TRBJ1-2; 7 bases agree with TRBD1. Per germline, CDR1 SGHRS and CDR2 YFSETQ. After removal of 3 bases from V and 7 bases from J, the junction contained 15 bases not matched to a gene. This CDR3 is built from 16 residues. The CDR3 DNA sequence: TGCGCCAGCAGCTCGGCCAGAGGACAGGCGTTTGGTGGCTACACCTTC. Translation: CASSSARGQAFGGYTF.

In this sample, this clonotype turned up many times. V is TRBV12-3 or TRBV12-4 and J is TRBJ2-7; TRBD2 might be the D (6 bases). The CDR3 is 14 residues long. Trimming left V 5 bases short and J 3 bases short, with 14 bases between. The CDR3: CASSGWDSDYEQYF. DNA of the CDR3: TGTGCCAGCAGTGGCTGGGACTCAGACTACGAGCAGTACTTC.

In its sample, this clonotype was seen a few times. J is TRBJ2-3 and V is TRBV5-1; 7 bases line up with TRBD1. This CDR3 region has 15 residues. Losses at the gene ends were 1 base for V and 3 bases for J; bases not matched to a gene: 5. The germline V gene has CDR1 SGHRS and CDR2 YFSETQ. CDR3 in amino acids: CASSLTGEWTDTQYF. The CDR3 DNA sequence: TGCGCCAGCAGCTTGACAGGGGAGTGGACAGATACGCAGTATTTT.

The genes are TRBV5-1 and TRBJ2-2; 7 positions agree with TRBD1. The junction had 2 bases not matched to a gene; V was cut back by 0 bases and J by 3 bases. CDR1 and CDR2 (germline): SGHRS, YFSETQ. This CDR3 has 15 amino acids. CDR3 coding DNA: TGCGCCAGCAGCTTGGATCAGGGGGACACCGGGGAGCTGTTTTTT. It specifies CASSLDQGDTGELFF.

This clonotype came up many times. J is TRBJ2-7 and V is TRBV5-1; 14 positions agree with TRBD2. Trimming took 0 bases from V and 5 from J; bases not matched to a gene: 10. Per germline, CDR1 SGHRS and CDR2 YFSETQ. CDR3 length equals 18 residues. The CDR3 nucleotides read TGCGCCAGCAGCTTGGGACTAGCGGGGGGGACCATCGTCCACGAGCAGTACTTC. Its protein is CASSLGLAGGTIVHEQYF.